This T cell receptor (beta chain) was found in a study of T-cell memory formation after mild COVID-19. Study results and caveats: Contracting clones, day 15 to 85, had balanced CD4/CD8, and later expanders favored CD4+.

A word on this clonotype: Its matching antigen is unknown.

Using constant-segment primers, 5'RACE produced TCR alpha and TCR beta cDNA libraries carrying sample barcodes and UMIs. Each CDR3 protein gets one entry after TCRdb re-called the 5' RACE reads with MiXCR. The profile covers roughly 450,000 distinct CDR3 sequences, with 18% appearing a single time and 9% to 15% taken by the ten largest. Germline loops: CDR1 SQVTM, CDR2 ANQGSEA. The CDR3 extends over 14 amino acids. The rearrangement links TRBV29-1 to TRBJ2-1; TRBD1 agrees at 7 bases. The sequence came from an adult woman who had mild COVID-19 (a few samples of this study predate the infection). Cell type and time point are not known. Sequencing used PBMCs or a T cell subset sorted from them (not recorded which). The CDR3 region has the DNA TGCATAGGAGGAAAGGGGGCACCCTACAATGAGCAGTTCTTC. It translates to CIGGKGAPYNEQFF.